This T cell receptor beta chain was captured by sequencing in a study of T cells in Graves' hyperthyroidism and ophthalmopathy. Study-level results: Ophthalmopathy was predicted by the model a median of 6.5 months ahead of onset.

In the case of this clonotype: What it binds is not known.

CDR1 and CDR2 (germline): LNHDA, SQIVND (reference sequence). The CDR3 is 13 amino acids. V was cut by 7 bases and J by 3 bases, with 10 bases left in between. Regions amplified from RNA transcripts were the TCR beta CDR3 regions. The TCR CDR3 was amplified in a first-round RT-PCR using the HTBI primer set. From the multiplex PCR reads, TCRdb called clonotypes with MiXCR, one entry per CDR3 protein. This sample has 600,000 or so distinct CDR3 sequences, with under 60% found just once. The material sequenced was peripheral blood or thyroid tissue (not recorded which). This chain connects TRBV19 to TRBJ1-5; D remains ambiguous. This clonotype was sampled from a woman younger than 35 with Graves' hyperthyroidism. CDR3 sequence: CASTKGSNQPQHF. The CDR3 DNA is TGTGCCAGTACGAAGGGCTCCAATCAGCCCCAGCATTTT.